The source of this T cell receptor beta chain is a study of blood T cell repertoires in COVID-19. Background on the study: COVID-19 samples collected from the United States, Italy and Spain covered acute and convalescent phases. From T cells, B-cell-depleted T cells, or PBMCs came the material, which was cDNA or gDNA.

Original data processing: How many nucleated cells were present was estimated from reference gene primer amplification. TCRdb's table, derived via immunoSEQ multiplex PCR, lists solely in-frame clones and lacks some. Clone size and V and J calls were adopted from that table, with D and trimming inferred from the DNA. The table has over 90,000 clones, less than 95% seen once. The sample holds a few counts of this clone. Trimming took 7 bases from V and 10 from J; bases not matched to a gene: 15. The CDR3 runs to 15 residues. Germline values: CDR1 MNHEY, CDR2 SVGAGI. This TCR came from a man aged 45 to 65 with acute or convalescent COVID-19. The rearrangement joins TRBV6-5 to TRBJ2-1; 8 bases agree with TRBD2. The sequencing input was peripheral blood. The CDR3 here is CASTHGAGGPLEQFF. The DNA of the CDR3 is TGTGCCAGCACCCACGGGGCGGGAGGCCCGTTGGAGCAGTTCTTC.